The entry that follows covers one T cell receptor (beta chain) sequence. Germline V gene data show CDR1 as SGDLS and CDR2 as YYNGEE. The ends lost 2 bases at V and 5 bases at J; junction bases unmatched: 5. The CDR3 is made up of 14 amino acids. The method was immunoSEQ multiplex PCR; TCRdb's version includes in-frame clones alone and lacks a portion of them. Here the sample spans approximately 200,000 clones, around 87% being singletons. Residents of about 25 US areas, aged roughly 18 to 89 years, made up the participants. Researchers sorted participants into cohorts using their self-reported clinical history. The sample belongs to a study of blood T cell repertoires in COVID-19. On the study more broadly: Sources were T cells, B-cell-depleted T cells, or PBMCs; the material itself was cDNA or gDNA.

The sequencing sample was made of PBMCs or T cells enriched from blood (not recorded which). The chain couples TRBV9 to TRBJ1-1, with 8 bases fitting TRBD1. This TCR came from a man aged 25-45 years in a cohort exposed to, infected with or recovered from COVID-19 (not recorded which). The CDR3 sequence: CASSVTGESTEAFF. The CDR3 DNA reads TGTGCCAGCAGCGTGACAGGGGAAAGTACTGAAGCTTTCTTT.